The 24 T cell receptor beta chains below come from one sample, sequenced in a study of shared clonotypes between healthy human individuals. Only in-frame clones appear in the TCRdb table, and some are missing; sequencing was by immunoSEQ multiplex PCR. The table shows under 550,000 clones, with 96% occurring only once. The sequencing sample was made of naive CD4+ T cells sorted from blood. Subset: CD45RA+ positively selected. All receptors come from a woman in her 30s in good health.

The V gene is TRBV28, the J gene TRBJ1-2; D unclear. V was shortened by 6 bases and J by 4 bases, with 15 bases between the two germline ends. This CDR3 comprises 14 residues. The germline CDR1 and CDR2 sequences are MDHEN and SYDVKM. CDR3 residues: CASREGFRSYGYTF. The CDR3 DNA reads TGTGCCAGCAGAGAAGGTTTCCGATCCTATGGCTACACCTTC.

The genes are TRBV5-4 and TRBJ1-1, with 8 bases that match TRBD1. The V segment lost 5 bases and the J segment 0 bases; nucleotides outside the gene matches: 9. The CDR3 has 16 amino acids. Germline CDR1 SGHNT, CDR2 YYREEE (reference sequence). The chain's CDR3 is CASRPGQGNMNTEAFF. Here the CDR3 DNA reads TGTGCCAGCAGACCTGGACAGGGTAACATGAACACTGAAGCTTTCTTT.

The chain couples TRBV28 to TRBJ2-3; the D call may be TRBD1 or TRBD2 (5 bases each). From germline, CDR1 is MDHEN and CDR2 SYDVKM. The CDR3 has 14 residues. The V gene lost 2 bases and the J gene lost 2 bases, with 8 bases spanning the gap. The CDR3 DNA follows: TGTGCCAGCAGTTTAATGGGGGACACAGATACGCAGTATTTT. Encoded protein: CASSLMGDTDTQYF.

The chain is built from TRBV2 and TRBJ2-5; D tentatively reads TRBD1 or TRBD2 (5 bases each). CDR3 size: 15 residues. The V gene's germline CDR1 is SNHLY and CDR2 FYNNEI. Trimming cost V 6 bases and J 2 bases, with 16 bases left between them. CDR3 DNA: TGTGCCAGCAGCCCGGGTCAGGGACGTCAAGAGACCCAGTACTTC. Its translation: CASSPGQGRQETQYF. The variable domain in full, completed from reference TRBV2 and TRBJ2-5, reads EPEVTQTPSHQVTQMGQEVILRCVPISNHLYFYWYRQILGQKVEFLVSFYNNEISEKSEIFDDQFSVERPDGSNFTLKIRSTKLEDSAMYFCASSPGQGRQETQYFGPGTRLLVL.

The gene calls are TRBV6-6 and TRBJ1-3; tentative D call: TRBD1 (5 bases). Germline values: CDR1 MNHNY, CDR2 SVGAGI (reference sequence). The germline V and J ends were trimmed by 5 bases and 4 bases, with 15 bases remaining between them. The CDR3 spans 15 residues. Here the CDR3 reads CASSPRDEKGNTIYF. CDR3 coding DNA: TGTGCCAGCAGTCCGCGGGACGAAAAGGGAAACACCATATATTTT.

This clone has just one count. This chain links TRBV29-1 with TRBJ1-2, with 9 bases matching TRBD1. Germline lookup yields CDR1 SQVTM and CDR2 ANQGSEA. CDR3 length: 12 amino acids. The V segment lost 7 bases and the J segment 4 bases; nucleotides outside the gene matches: 4. This CDR3 is CSAGQGSYGYTF. In nucleotides, the CDR3 is TGCAGCGCCGGACAGGGGAGCTATGGCTACACCTTC.

The genes are TRBV10-1 and TRBJ1-1; 9 bases line up with TRBD1. The germline V gene has CDR1 WNHNN and CDR2 SYGVQD (reference sequence). V was pared by 4 bases and J by 5 bases, with 5 bases of the junction left unmatched. The CDR3 has 14 amino acids. As DNA, the CDR3 is TGCGCCAGCAGTGCCGGACAGGGGAGAACTGAAGCTTTCTTT. Translated, it gives CASSAGQGRTEAFF.

The genes are TRBV15 and TRBJ2-1, with D perhaps matching TRBD1 (5 bases). The germline V gene has CDR1 LNHNV and CDR2 YYDKDF (reference sequence). Trimming stripped 5 bases from V and 10 bases from J, with 18 bases between. This CDR3 comprises 14 residues. CDR3 amino acids: CATSYWGGIGEQFF. The CDR3 DNA follows: TGTGCCACCAGCTACTGGGGCGGTATAGGCGAGCAGTTCTTC.

The chain carries TRBV21-1 and TRBJ2-7; the table's D gene call, TRBD2, was not cross checked with the DNA. TRBV21-1 is reported as a pseudogene. This CDR3 is 18 amino acids long. DNA for the CDR3: TGTGCCAGCAGCAAAGTCCCTAGCGGGAGTGCCAATCTAGGCGAGCAGTACTTC. Translation: CASSKVPSGSANLGEQYF.

About this clone: Other DNA sequences from this sample encode an identical CDR3 as well. This chain joins TRBV27 and TRBJ1-5; 7 bases are a match to TRBD1. V lost 4 bases and J lost 4; bases outside the gene matches: 1. Germline V gene lookup returns CDR1 MNHEY and CDR2 SMNVEV (reference sequence). The CDR3 consists of 13 residues. The CDR3 DNA sequence: TGTGCCAGCAGTTCGACAGGGAATCAGCCCCAGCATTTT. Encoded protein: CASSSTGNQPQHF.

The rearrangement uses TRBV7-9 and TRBJ2-3; TRBD2 aligns across 15 bases. The CDR3 is 18 amino acids. Unmatched junction bases numbered 7, after V lost 3 bases and J lost 3 bases. CDR1 is SEHNR and CDR2 is FQNEAQ in the germline V gene (reference sequence). The CDR3 bases are TGTGCCAGCAGCTTCTACGGACTAGCGGGAGGGGGGACAGATACGCAGTATTTT. Protein product: CASSFYGLAGGGTDTQYF. Looking up the rest from reference TRBV7-9 and TRBJ2-3 gives the full variable domain: DTGVSQNPRHKITKRGQNVTFRCDPISEHNRLYWYRQTLGQGPEFLTYFQNEAQLEKSRLLSDRFSAERPKGSFSTLEIQRTEQGDSAMYLCASSFYGLAGGGTDTQYFGPGTRLTVL.

The chain employs TRBV7-2 and TRBJ1-5; TRBD1 aligns across 8 bases. CDR1 is SGHTA, CDR2 FQGNSA, per germline. The CDR3 length is 14 residues. The V gene end was trimmed by 5 bases and the J gene end by 4 bases; junction bases not matched to a gene: 4. Written as DNA, the CDR3 is TGTGCCAGCAGCGGAAGACAGGGGAATCAGCCCCAGCATTTT. This gives the protein CASSGRQGNQPQHF. Full variable domain (remainder filled in from reference TRBV7-2 and TRBJ1-5): GAGVSQSPSNKVTEKGKDVELRCDPISGHTALYWYRQSLGQGLEFLIYFQGNSAPDKSGLPSDRFSAERTGGSVSTLTIQRTQQEDSAVYLCASSGRQGNQPQHFGDGTRLSIL.

This clone appeared a single time. The chain employs TRBV5-6 and TRBJ2-7, with D unclear. V was cut by 4 bases and J by 0 bases, with 11 bases left in between. Germline lookup yields CDR1 SGHDT and CDR2 YYEEEE. This CDR3 is built from 14 residues. The CDR3 nucleotides are TGTGCCAGCAGCCAGGCTTTAAGCTCCTACGAGCAGTACTTC. This codes for CASSQALSSYEQYF.

Only one count was recorded for this clone. This rearrangement joins TRBV6-5 to TRBJ2-6; D is uncertain. The germline V gene encodes CDR1 MNHEY and CDR2 SVGAGI. V gave up 4 bases and J gave up 0 bases, with 4 bases separating them. CDR3 length: 14 amino acids. CDR3 sequence: CASSLGSGANVLTF. The CDR3 DNA follows: TGTGCCAGCAGTTTAGGCTCTGGGGCCAACGTCCTGACTTTC.

The genes are TRBV28 and TRBJ2-3; the match to TRBD1 covers 8 bases. The CDR3 spans 21 residues. Germline CDR1 MDHEN, CDR2 SYDVKM. The V and J ends lost 6 bases and 2 bases, in that order; junction bases with no gene match: 25. Written as DNA, the CDR3 is TGTGCCAGCAGACAACAACCCAGGGGGCGACCTGGGTGGCGGTTCACAGATACGCAGTATTTT. Protein product: CASRQQPRGRPGWRFTDTQYF.

This chain uses TRBV15 with TRBJ1-1; 7 nucleotides line up with TRBD1. The CDR3 consists of 16 residues. The germline V gene has CDR1 LNHNV and CDR2 YYDKDF (reference sequence). J gave up 0 bases and V 4 bases, and 8 bases lay outside the gene matches. Written as DNA, the CDR3 is TGTGCCACCAGCACCGGGACAGCCGGAATGAACACTGAAGCTTTCTTT. Translation gives CATSTGTAGMNTEAFF.

J is TRBJ2-2 and V is TRBV5-5, with unresolved D. Trimming stripped 5 bases from V and 3 bases from J, with 14 bases between. The CDR3 is made up of 15 amino acids. The germline gives CDR1 SGHKS, CDR2 YYEKEE (reference sequence). The CDR3 reads CASSHEPIDTGELFF. CDR3 sequence (DNA): TGTGCCAGCAGTCATGAGCCCATAGACACCGGGGAGCTGTTTTTT. The full variable domain, completed using reference TRBV5-5 and TRBJ2-2, is DAGVTQSPTHLIKTRGQQVTLRCSPISGHKSVSWYQQVLGQGPQFIFQYYEKEERGRGNFPDRFSARQFPNYSSELNVNALLLGDSALYLCASSHEPIDTGELFFGEGSRLTVL.

The chain uses TRBV7-9 and TRBJ2-2; D possibly uses TRBD1 or TRBD2 (5 bases each). From germline, CDR1 is SEHNR and CDR2 FQNEAQ (reference sequence). Trimming stripped 3 bases from V and 4 bases from J, with 12 bases between. The CDR3 runs 15 residues. This CDR3 is CASSFWGTGTGELFF. CDR3 DNA: TGTGCCAGCAGCTTTTGGGGGACGGGCACCGGGGAGCTGTTTTTT.

The gene calls are TRBV7-9 and TRBJ1-1; no clear D gene. Trimming took 5 bases from V and 11 from J, leaving 27 bases between them. Germline loops: CDR1 SEHNR, CDR2 FQNEAQ (reference sequence). This CDR3 region has 16 residues. This chain's CDR3 is CASSPTGTGPDHGAFF. The CDR3 coding sequence is TGTGCCAGCAGCCCGACCGGAACTGGACCCGATCACGGGGCTTTCTTT.

The chain combines TRBV18 with TRBJ2-5; D possibly corresponds to TRBD1 (5 bases). The DNA end favors TRBJ2-7, so the J call may be wrong. The germline gives CDR1 KGHSH, CDR2 LQKENI. The CDR3 runs 14 residues. The CDR3 sequence is CASSPTAFYYEQYF. In nucleotides, the CDR3 is TGTGCCAGCTCACCGACAGCTTTCTACTACGAGCAGTACTTC.

This rearrangement joins TRBV10-3 to TRBJ2-5, with D perhaps TRBD2 (5 bases). V was shortened by 8 bases and J by 6 bases, with 16 bases between the two germline ends. This CDR3 comprises 13 residues. Germline loops: CDR1 ENHRY, CDR2 SYGVKD. The CDR3 spells CAIQPTIGQTQYF. CDR3 bases: TGTGCCATCCAGCCGACTATCGGGCAGACCCAGTACTTC.

The V call is TRBV4-1, the J call TRBJ2-5; no firm D call. V lost 3 bases and J lost 0, with 11 bases in between. Germline CDR1 MGHRA, CDR2 YSYEKL. This CDR3 has 15 amino acids. Written as DNA, the CDR3 is TGCGCCAGCAGCCACAACTTAGCTAACCAAGAGACCCAGTACTTC. It encodes CASSHNLANQETQYF.

The chain links TRBV5-1 to TRBJ2-4; 8 nucleotides match TRBD1. V trimming: 2 bases; J trimming: 9 bases; junction bases outside the gene matches: 10. CDR1 is SGHRS, CDR2 YFSETQ, per germline. The CDR3 has 15 amino acids. In DNA form, the CDR3 reads TGCGCCAGCAGCTTCGGCGGACAGGGTAATGTCATTCAGTACTTC. It is translated as CASSFGGQGNVIQYF.

The rearrangement uses TRBV11-2 and TRBJ2-7; tentatively, D is TRBD1 (5 bases). There are 14 residues in the CDR3. The V end was cut by 5 bases, the J end by 0 bases, with 11 bases between. Germline loops: CDR1 SGHAT, CDR2 FQNNGV. In DNA, the CDR3 is TGTGCCAGCAGCACAGACAGAAACTCCTACGAGCAGTACTTC. This sequence encodes CASSTDRNSYEQYF.